These T cell receptor beta chains were read from a single sample in a study of a mutant IDH1 vaccine in newly diagnosed glioma. Antigens of these TCRs are unknown. Data came from immunoSEQ multiplex PCR; TCRdb stores just in-frame clones and leaves some out. The sample has fewer than 75,000 clones; roughly 83% are singletons. The sample in question was PBMCs, obtained from a glioma patient whose treatment included an IDH1 peptide vaccine. These receptors were taken from a woman between 50 and 59 years old with glioma. CDR3s leave out the opening cysteine and the closing phenylalanine or tryptophan.

v_call: TRBV19
j_call: TRBJ2-7
cdr3_aa: ASTDIRAEQY

v_call: TRBV29-1
j_call: TRBJ2-7
cdr3_aa: SVDEDGYEQY

v_call: TRBV7-9
j_call: TRBJ2-1
cdr3_aa: ASSLAQAANEQF

v_call: TRBV4-1
j_call: TRBJ2-4
cdr3_aa: ASSQDPGSRGIQY

v_call: TRBV10-3
j_call: TRBJ1-1
cdr3_aa: AITTGVGTEAF

v_call: TRBV7-6
j_call: TRBJ1-6
cdr3_aa: ASRGRSYNSPLH

v_call: TRBV5-5
j_call: TRBJ1-4
cdr3_aa: ASSSKQQGATNEKLF

v_call: TRBV7-2
j_call: TRBJ1-2
cdr3_aa: ASSLAIGRGDGYT

v_call: TRBV27
j_call: TRBJ2-7
cdr3_aa: ASSIQGPYEQY

v_call: TRBV18
j_call: TRBJ1-5
cdr3_aa: ASSSGGGDQPQH

v_call: TRBV7-2
j_call: TRBJ1-2
cdr3_aa: ASSLEWTVNYGYT

v_call: TRBV29-1
j_call: TRBJ2-7
cdr3_aa: SVAGGSSYEQY

v_call: TRBV7-8
j_call: TRBJ1-1
cdr3_aa: ASSLRHAGLDSTEAF

v_call: TRBV30
j_call: TRBJ1-6
cdr3_aa: AWSVQGHENSPLH

v_call: TRBV2
j_call: TRBJ1-4
cdr3_aa: ASSLSGVNEKLF

v_call: TRBV18
j_call: TRBJ2-5
cdr3_aa: ASSPGRKETQY

v_call: TRBV19
j_call: TRBJ1-2
cdr3_aa: ASRVTGGSYGYT

v_call: TRBV29-1
j_call: TRBJ1-1
cdr3_aa: SPGPVNTEAF

v_call: TRBV18
j_call: TRBJ1-5
cdr3_aa: ASSPGTVNQPQH

v_call: TRBV7-8
j_call: TRBJ2-1
cdr3_aa: ASSLDGGPNLGFDEQF

v_call: TRBV19
j_call: TRBJ1-1
cdr3_aa: ASTSGENTEAF

v_call: TRBV27
j_call: TRBJ1-6
cdr3_aa: ASSLDRGYSPLH

v_call: TRBV29-1
j_call: TRBJ1-1
cdr3_aa: SVVDRSREAF

v_call: TRBV11-2
j_call: TRBJ1-1
cdr3_aa: ASSFPPRRDLNTEAF

v_call: TRBV4-1
j_call: TRBJ1-4
cdr3_aa: ASSAQGAATNEKLF

v_call: TRBV6-1
j_call: TRBJ2-7
cdr3_aa: ASSAHRTGQYEQY

v_call: TRBV30
j_call: TRBJ2-1
cdr3_aa: AWRMWTSGTNEQF

v_call: TRBV9
j_call: TRBJ1-1
cdr3_aa: ASSVGTVGPTEAF

v_call: TRBV27
j_call: TRBJ2-5
cdr3_aa: ASSPTSGGAVQY

v_call: TRBV7-8
j_call: TRBJ1-6
cdr3_aa: ASSPRPTNSPLH

v_call: TRBV19
j_call: TRBJ1-5
cdr3_aa: ASSSVESGPQH

v_call: TRBV5-4
j_call: TRBJ2-7
cdr3_aa: ASSPGLFYEQY

v_call: TRBV10-2
j_call: TRBJ2-2
cdr3_aa: ASSTLFGVANTGELF

v_call: TRBV6-1
j_call: TRBJ1-2
cdr3_aa: ASSELDRRRTYGYT

v_call: TRBV9
j_call: TRBJ1-1
cdr3_aa: ASSPSDRVHTEAF

v_call: TRBV28
j_call: TRBJ2-7
cdr3_aa: ATRTPGPYEQY

v_call: TRBV11-1
j_call: TRBJ1-2
cdr3_aa: ASSLDPQTPYGYT

v_call: TRBV6-5
j_call: TRBJ1-1
cdr3_aa: ASRVNTEAF

v_call: TRBV19
j_call: TRBJ1-2
cdr3_aa: ASSIPGELDYGYT

v_call: TRBV4-1
j_call: TRBJ1-1
cdr3_aa: ASSQKGELGQRMNTEAF

v_call: TRBV27
j_call: TRBJ1-2
cdr3_aa: ASSPRTGYGYT

v_call: TRBV14
j_call: TRBJ2-3
cdr3_aa: ASSQDLRTGDTQY

v_call: TRBV16
j_call: TRBJ2-1
cdr3_aa: ASSPRTGAYNEQF

v_call: TRBV5-6
j_call: TRBJ1-4
cdr3_aa: ASSRDGFVKLF

v_call: TRBV28
j_call: TRBJ1-1
cdr3_aa: ASSLTGGTEAF

v_call: TRBV14
j_call: TRBJ2-3
cdr3_aa: ASSQGLGLSSPDTQY

v_call: TRBV5-1
j_call: TRBJ1-5
cdr3_aa: ASSKTGGAGQPQH

v_call: TRBV4-1
j_call: TRBJ2-3
cdr3_aa: ASSQVAGQTSTDTQY

v_call: TRBV14
j_call: TRBJ2-7
cdr3_aa: ASSQDIERYEQY

v_call: TRBV18
j_call: TRBJ1-6
cdr3_aa: ASSPPQGAGNSPLH

v_call: TRBV28
j_call: TRBJ1-2
cdr3_aa: ASRDAIGGYT

v_call: TRBV4-3
j_call: TRBJ2-1
cdr3_aa: ASSLKNGGGHEQF

v_call: TRBV30
j_call: TRBJ1-3
cdr3_aa: AWSQKTGNTIY

v_call: TRBV15
j_call: TRBJ2-7
cdr3_aa: ATSSPRGEQY

v_call: TRBV6-1
j_call: TRBJ1-5
cdr3_aa: ASSEAVRDGDQPQH

v_call: TRBV5-4
j_call: TRBJ1-1
cdr3_aa: ASSSGQRDEAF

v_call: TRBV12-5
j_call: TRBJ2-7
cdr3_aa: ASGLLEGRWNEQY

v_call: TRBV29-1
j_call: TRBJ1-2
cdr3_aa: SALTATNYGYT

v_call: TRBV9
j_call: TRBJ1-2
cdr3_aa: ASSPHLTGWGYGYT

v_call: TRBV7-2
j_call: TRBJ1-1
cdr3_aa: ASSFQGGGWAEAF